The following is a TCR beta chain sequence with its context. Its antigen is unknown. The sample is drawn from a study of PD-1 blockade in mismatch repair-deficient tumors. Across the study: All were previously treated, progressing patients with 12 mismatch repair-deficient cancer types.

Broader study findings: After pembrolizumab, tumor-resident clones rose rapidly, then generally contracted before radiologic responses.

The germline V gene encodes CDR1 SNHLY and CDR2 FYNNEI. This CDR3 has 15 amino acids. Trimming shortened V by 6 bases and J by 5 bases, and 16 bases separated the two germline ends. Libraries were prepared by immunoSEQ multiplex PCR; TCRdb keeps only in-frame clonotypes and omits some of them. The data contain 35,000 to 40,000 clones, roughly 80% of them singletons. All patients were mismatch repair deficient, assessed by either PCR or immunohistochemistry. TCRs were sequenced from a few patients responding to pembrolizumab. The sample was peripheral blood, taken 4 weeks after starting pembrolizumab. This clonotype originated in an adult with mismatch repair-deficient cancer. V is TRBV2 and J is TRBJ1-4; D is ambiguous. DNA of the CDR3: TGTGCCAGCAGAGTCAATCGGGGTACAAATGAAAAACTGTTTTTT. Its translation is CASRVNRGTNEKLFF.